One sample yielded the 12 T cell receptor beta chains listed below, sequenced in a study of CD8 T cells in ankylosing spondylitis. TCRdb redid the calling of the 5' RACE reads with MiXCR, one entry per CDR3 protein. The sample yields hundreds of thousands of distinct CDR3 sequences, 32% seen once. Material for sequencing was blood, either unsorted or a sorted T cell fraction (not recorded which). The source is a male donor with ankylosing spondylitis or in good health (not recorded which).

This clonotype came up a few times. The chain uses TRBV29-1 and TRBJ1-2, with D hard to call. There are 12 residues in the CDR3. V was shortened by 0 bases and J by 6 bases, with 8 bases between the two germline ends. The V gene's germline CDR1 is SQVTM and CDR2 ANQGSEA. The CDR3: CSVEDVPDGYTF. The DNA of the CDR3 is TGCAGCGTTGAAGACGTACCAGATGGCTACACCTTC.

The genes are TRBV6-1 and TRBJ1-5; TRBD1 might be the D (6 bases). CDR1 is MNHNS and CDR2 is SASEGT in the germline V gene. The CDR3 sequence is 13 residues long. V was trimmed by 6 bases and J by 2 bases, leaving 8 bases between them. The CDR3 DNA sequence: TGTGCCAGCAGCGAGGGGGGCAATCAGCCCCAGCATTTT. It yields the protein CASSEGGNQPQHF.

This chain joins TRBV12-3 or TRBV12-4 and TRBJ2-3; D may be TRBD1 or TRBD2 (6 bases each). V dropped 3 bases and J dropped 0 bases, with 13 bases sitting between them. This CDR3 region has 16 residues. The CDR3 DNA reads as TGTGCCAGCAGTTTCCCACCGGGGGCTAGCACAGATACGCAGTATTTT. Amino acids: CASSFPPGASTDTQYF.

This clonotype occurred a few times. The chain employs TRBV5-1 and TRBJ2-3; D is undetermined. With 0 bases removed from V and 2 bases from J, the gap between germline ends came to 7 bases. CDR1 is SGHRS, CDR2 YFSETQ, per germline. CDR3 size: 14 residues. CDR3 residues: CASSLVVLTDTQYF. As DNA, the CDR3 is TGCGCCAGCAGCTTGGTAGTCCTCACAGATACGCAGTATTTT. Full variable domain (missing parts from reference TRBV5-1 and TRBJ2-3): KAGVTQTPRYLIKTRGQQVTLSCSPISGHRSVSWYQQTPGQGLQFLFEYFSETQRNKGNFPGRFSGRQFSNSRSEMNVSTLELGDSALYLCASSLVVLTDTQYFGPGTRLTVL.

The chain carries TRBV10-3 and TRBJ1-2; D call uncertain. This CDR3 is 18 amino acids long. The germline V gene has CDR1 ENHRY and CDR2 SYGVKD. The ends were cut back, 0 bases at V and 1 base at J, with 18 bases in the middle. CDR3 coding DNA: TGTGCCATCAGTGAGTCGATAGCTGAAGGCCGCAGTAACTATGGCTACACCTTC. This translates into CAISESIAEGRSNYGYTF.

The gene calls are TRBV5-5 and TRBJ2-1, with 11 bases matching TRBD1. The ends lost 5 bases at V and 8 bases at J; junction bases unmatched: 9. The CDR3 extends over 15 amino acids. Germline CDR1 SGHKS, CDR2 YYEKEE (reference sequence). The CDR3 nucleotides read TGTGCCAGCAGGGGTGGGGACAGGGGGATCTATGAGCAGTTCTTC. Translating gives CASRGGDRGIYEQFF.

The CDR3 DNA reads as TGTGCCAGCTCACCAACAAGGGGGGGGTCAGATACGCAGTATTTT. Translated, it gives CASSPTRGGSDTQYF. The chain employs TRBV18 and TRBJ2-3; D is perhaps TRBD2 (7 bases). The CDR3 spans 15 residues. CDR1 is KGHSH, CDR2 LQKENI, per germline. The V gene lost 2 bases and the J gene lost 4 bases, with 13 bases spanning the gap.

This clonotype was picked up one time. The chain couples TRBV7-2 to TRBJ2-1; TRBD2 is a possible D gene (7 bases). The germline CDR1 and CDR2 sequences are SGHTA and FQGNSA. The CDR3 loop spans 15 amino acids. Trimming pared 0 bases from V and 7 bases from J, leaving 13 bases between. DNA for the CDR3: TGTGCCAGCAGCTTAGCGGGGGGGCCGAGGAATGAGCAGTTCTTC. Translation gives CASSLAGGPRNEQFF.

The chain uses TRBV7-9 and TRBJ2-5; 8 nucleotides match TRBD1. The V segment lost 3 bases and the J segment 4 bases; nucleotides outside the gene matches: 7. This CDR3 is 15 amino acids long. Per germline, CDR1 SEHNR and CDR2 FQNEAQ (reference sequence). The CDR3 protein is CASSFPDREAETQYF. The CDR3, as DNA: TGTGCCAGCAGCTTTCCGGACAGGGAGGCAGAGACCCAGTACTTC.

This clonotype was seen a few times. The V gene is TRBV5-6, the J gene TRBJ2-1, with 7 bases aligning to TRBD1. The length of the CDR3 is 15 residues. J gave up 4 bases and V 4 bases, and 8 bases lay outside the gene matches. CDR1 and CDR2 from the germline V gene are SGHDT and YYEEEE. CDR3 amino acids: CASSLYRGSYNEQFF. The CDR3, as DNA: TGTGCCAGCAGCCTCTACAGGGGTTCGTACAATGAGCAGTTCTTC.

The chain is built from TRBV3-1 and TRBJ2-5, with 8 bases aligning to TRBD1. The CDR3 is made up of 13 amino acids. V gave up 5 bases and J gave up 4 bases; unmatched junction bases: 3. CDR1 and CDR2 from the germline V gene are LGHDT and YNNKEL (reference sequence). The CDR3: CASSYGQGETQYF. The CDR3 region has the DNA TGTGCCAGCAGCTACGGACAGGGAGAGACCCAGTACTTC.

The rearrangement uses TRBV4-1 and TRBJ1-5; D may be TRBD1 (5 bases). Germline-derived CDR1 and CDR2 are MGHRA and YSYEKL. The CDR3 has 16 amino acids. Trimming took off 3 bases at V and 4 bases at J, with 16 bases between the two ends. In nucleotides, the CDR3 is TGCGCCAGCAGCCAGTTGGGACGGAAAGAAAATCAGCCCCAGCATTTT. It yields the protein CASSQLGRKENQPQHF.